One TCR beta chain is described in this entry. This entry belongs to a study of blood T cell repertoires in COVID-19. This CDR3 is built from 14 residues. Germline CDR1 reads SGHVS; CDR2 reads FQNEAQ. V was clipped by 5 bases and J by 0 bases, with 10 bases between them. Clones were sequenced by immunoSEQ multiplex PCR, and TCRdb holds only the in-frame ones, with some missing. The data contain hundreds of thousands of clones, about four fifths of them singletons. V and J are TRBV7-8 and TRBJ1-1, with D unresolved. The sample consisted of PBMCs or T cells enriched from blood (not recorded which). The receptor was isolated from a woman in her fifties or sixties who had been exposed to COVID-19. This chain's CDR3 is CASSPWRMNTEAFF. DNA of the CDR3: TGTGCCAGCAGCCCTTGGAGGATGAACACTGAAGCTTTCTTT.